This record covers a single TCR beta chain. This CDR3 region has 16 residues. The V gene lost 2 bases and the J gene lost 4 bases, with 17 bases spanning the gap. Germline lookup yields CDR1 MNHEY and CDR2 SMNVEV (reference sequence). The data were taken from a study of shared clonotypes between healthy human individuals. Only CD45RO-negative cells positively selected for CCR7 counted as naive CD8 cells, so terminally differentiated effector memory CD45RA+ cells were excluded. Once extracted for a subset, genomic DNA was divided evenly among several immunoSEQ plates. Sequencing used immunoSEQ multiplex PCR; TCRdb keeps in-frame clones, though not all of them. This table holds about 2 million clones, less than 95% found once.

The specimen was naive CD8+ T cells sorted from blood. The V call is TRBV27, the J call TRBJ1-2; D is perhaps TRBD1 (5 bases). The TCR originated in a man aged 18 to 35 in good health. The CDR3 is CASSLIPEGSGYGYTF. CDR3 bases: TGTGCCAGCAGTTTAATCCCTGAGGGGTCCGGCTATGGCTACACCTTC.